The 8 T cell receptor beta chains below were found in one sample sequenced in a study of blood T cell repertoires in COVID-19. The protocol was immunoSEQ multiplex PCR, while the TCRdb copy is restricted to in-frame clones and leaves out a portion. The repertoire holds some 98,000 clones, with 75% to 85% as singletons. The specimen sequenced was peripheral blood. These receptor sequences come from a man in his sixties with acute or convalescent COVID-19.

The genes are TRBV27 and TRBJ1-1; D not certain. The germline gives CDR1 MNHEY, CDR2 SMNVEV (reference sequence). This CDR3 has 13 residues. V shed 3 bases and J shed 4 bases, with 9 bases lying between them. The CDR3 DNA sequence: TGTGCCAGCAGTTTGAGTGTAGTCACTGAAGCTTTCTTT. Translating it yields CASSLSVVTEAFF.

The rearrangement links TRBV5-1 to TRBJ2-1, with 11 bases lining up with TRBD2. V was clipped by 0 bases and J by 6 bases; unmatched bases: 8. This CDR3 is 17 amino acids long. Germline CDR1 and CDR2: SGHRS and YFSETQ. The CDR3 region has the DNA TGCGCCAGCAGCTTGGCCGTAGCGGGGGGGCCGCGCAATGAGCAGTTCTTC. This translates into CASSLAVAGGPRNEQFF.

V and J are TRBV7-9 and TRBJ1-6; the match to TRBD1 covers 9 bases. This CDR3 contains 16 residues. Germline trimming cut 4 bases from V and 9 bases from J; bases unmatched to any gene: 10. The germline CDR1 and CDR2 sequences are SEHNR and FQNEAQ (reference sequence). In DNA, the CDR3 is TGTGCCAGCAGCTCGGGACAGGGTTTTAATGTTTCACCCCTCCACTTT. Translating gives CASSSGQGFNVSPLHF.

The rearrangement uses TRBV19 and TRBJ1-5; 11 nucleotides align to TRBD1. Trimming at V came to 6 bases and at J to 5 bases, leaving 3 bases not matched to a gene. CDR3 length: 14 residues. Germline loops: CDR1 LNHDA, CDR2 SQIVND (reference sequence). CDR3 bases: TGTGCCAGTAGAAAGGACAGGGGGCATCAGCCCCAGCATTTT. Translation gives CASRKDRGHQPQHF.

CDR3 bases: TGCAGCGTTGAAGGCCGGCGGGGGGGCAGCGCAGATACGCAGTATTTT. It specifies CSVEGRRGGSADTQYF. The chain links TRBV29-1 to TRBJ2-3; 9 nucleotides match TRBD2. Germline CDR1 SQVTM, CDR2 ANQGSEA. Unmatched junction bases numbered 9, after V lost 1 base and J lost 4 bases. This CDR3 has 16 residues.

This chain connects TRBV5-8 to TRBJ2-1, with 14 bases fitting TRBD2. V trimming: 5 bases; J trimming: 6 bases; junction bases outside the gene matches: 4. The CDR3 loop spans 15 amino acids. In germline, CDR1 is SGHTS, CDR2 YDEGEE. The CDR3 DNA reads TGTGCCAGCAGGGTGACTAGCGGGGGGGTCAATGAGCAGTTCTTC. Protein product: CASRVTSGGVNEQFF.

The chain employs TRBV28 and TRBJ2-3; TRBD1 matches at 11 bases. V shed 2 bases, J shed 0 bases, and the junction held 4 bases outside the gene matches. This CDR3 is 17 amino acids long. Germline assignment: CDR1 MDHEN and CDR2 SYDVKM. The CDR3 DNA reads as TGTGCCAGCAGTTTACAAGGGACAGGGGGTAGCACAGATACGCAGTATTTT. Translation gives CASSLQGTGGSTDTQYF.

This chain connects TRBV2 to TRBJ1-1; 7 bases match TRBD1. The CDR3 spans 13 residues. CDR1 SNHLY and CDR2 FYNNEI come from the germline V gene. V trimming: 8 bases; J trimming: 5 bases; junction bases outside the gene matches: 8. This CDR3 is CASRAGGNTEAFF. CDR3 DNA: TGTGCCAGCCGGGCAGGGGGAAATACTGAAGCTTTCTTT.